This T cell receptor beta chain is from a study of blood T cell repertoires in COVID-19. Study-level information: There were acute and convalescent COVID-19 samples, and they came from the United States, Italy and Spain. The cDNA or gDNA used as material had been derived from T cells, B-cell-depleted T cells, or PBMCs.

In the original processing: Estimated nucleated cell counts came from reference gene primer amplification. The data were produced by immunoSEQ multiplex PCR, yet TCRdb's version contains in-frame clones alone and is incomplete. V, J and clone size are those of that table, while D and trimming were read from the DNA. The sample lists roughly 220,000 clones, about 86% occurring once. This CDR3 is 13 amino acids long. Germline V lookup: CDR1 GTSNPN, CDR2 SVGIG (reference sequence). Trimming cost V 1 base and J 5 bases, with 9 bases left between them. Sequenced material: peripheral blood. This clonotype was obtained from a woman aged 55 to 70 with acute or convalescent COVID-19. The chain combines TRBV30 with TRBJ1-5, with D maybe TRBD1 (5 bases). The CDR3 DNA sequence: TGTGCCTGGAGTGAGGGAGGGGATCAGCCCCAGCATTTT. Translated: CAWSEGGDQPQHF. Together with reference TRBV30 and TRBJ1-5, the CDR3 gives the full variable domain: SQTIHQWPATLVQPVGSPLSLECTVEGTSNPNLYWYRQAAGRGLQLLFYSVGIGQISSEVPQNLSASRPQDRQFILSSKKLLLSDSGFYLCAWSEGGDQPQHFGDGTRLSIL.